This TCR beta chain came from a study of glioma-infiltrating T cells. Whole-study findings and limits: Only very few CDR3 sequences appeared in both tissue and blood. Non-neoplastic patients had below-expected tissue-blood divergence, while all gliomas exceeded expectation.

Germline V gene lookup returns CDR1 KGHSH and CDR2 LQKENI. V dropped 3 bases and J dropped 3 bases, with 12 bases sitting between them. The CDR3 is made up of 14 amino acids. Using RNA template, CDR3s of TCR alpha and beta were amplified with iRepertoire arm-PCR. TCRdb called the multiplex PCR reads again in MiXCR, with one record for every CDR3 protein. The sample includes roughly 100,000 distinct CDR3 sequences, 25% to 35% of them seen just once. Remarks on this clonotype: Antigen specificity is unknown.

Specimen: glioma tissue, nonneoplastic brain tissue, or PBMCs (not recorded which). This TCR was sampled from a human donor with low-grade glioma or glioblastoma, undergoing nonglioma brain surgery, or in good health (not recorded which). V is TRBV18 and J is TRBJ2-7; a possible D gene is TRBD1 (5 bases). The CDR3 DNA reads TGTGCCAGCTCACCGTTGTCCAGGGACTACGAGCAGTACTTC. As protein: CASSPLSRDYEQYF.